A selection of T cell receptor beta chains follows, all from one sample in a study of T cell responses to AZD1222 COVID-19 vaccine. The data were produced by immunoSEQ multiplex PCR, yet TCRdb's version contains in-frame clones alone and is incomplete. The data contain 120,000 to 150,000 clones, about 81% of them seen just once; the ten biggest clones take up 3.5% to 5%. Sequencing was performed on peripheral blood, taken on day 0 of MenACWY control vaccination. The receptors were sampled from an adult in good health. CDR3s include the opening cysteine and the closing phenylalanine or tryptophan.

TRBV19	TRBJ1-2	CASSAPVGRYGYTF
TRBV5-1	TRBJ1-1	CASSLVPEAFF
TRBV4-1	TRBJ1-5	CASSQDLGPGEGRRLQPQHF
TRBV11-2	TRBJ2-1	CASSYSLGGNEQFF
TRBV2	TRBJ1-1	CASKNPGGVNTEAFF
TRBV7-9	TRBJ2-7	CASSLDGLAYEQYF
TRBV30	TRBJ2-5	CALTSGVVRETQYF
TRBV6-1	TRBJ2-3	CASSDRISGSPDGDTQYF
TRBV21-1	TRBJ2-5	CASSHRQGKGETQYF
TRBV4-1	TRBJ1-6	CASSLPGQGPSPLHF
TRBV5-4	TRBJ2-3	CASSLRGPSTDTQYF
TRBV7-9	TRBJ2-1	CASSLPGLNPDEQFF
TRBV7-9	TRBJ1-2	CASSQPSSSVLYGYTF
TRBV4-2	TRBJ2-5	CASSQDGLRGETQYF
TRBV27	TRBJ2-2	CASSLLERTGELFF
TRBV6-5	TRBJ1-2	CASSYSGHAGGYTF
TRBV7-8	TRBJ1-6	CASSIRDYSPLHF
TRBV27	TRBJ1-4	CASSFGGERTNEKLFF
TRBV19	TRBJ2-2	CASSIRRQTNTGELFF
TRBV7-7	TRBJ2-5	CASSPLLGIQETQYF
TRBV2	TRBJ2-6	CASSNYLGSGANVLTF
TRBV12-3/TRBV12-4	TRBJ1-6	CASSSTPGSPLHF
TRBV14	TRBJ2-2	CASSQVFGGGPNTGELFF
TRBV5-6	TRBJ1-5	CASSLRDHSNQPQHF
TRBV7-2	TRBJ1-5	CASSPWTGAHQPQHF
TRBV2	TRBJ1-1	CASTRVVGTEAFF
TRBV2	TRBJ1-1	CASSEFGGNTEAFF